These 13 T cell receptor beta chains came from one sample sequenced in a study of T cells in Graves' hyperthyroidism and ophthalmopathy (dated by TCRdb to 2018 to 2020). Library prep was done by multiplex PCR. Instrument used: Illumina HiSeq 2000. The TCR beta CDR3 regions were amplified from RNA transcripts. The first round of RT-PCR for the TCR CDR3 was performed with the HTBI primer set and the Qiagen OneStep RT-PCR kit. TCRdb reprocessed the public reads (quality trimming at Q25 with fastp, clone calling with MiXCR) and kept in-frame beta chains. Every entry covers one CDR3 protein and lists the most common genes and DNA from its rows. The sample table records some 460,000 distinct CDR3 sequences; 15% to 19% of these occur just once. Almost 8% of the sample is taken by the ten largest. Sequencing was done on a sample of blood. Receptors originate from a woman younger than 35 with Graves' hyperthyroidism.

This clonotype was observed many times. The genes are TRBV3-1 and TRBJ2-7; 11 positions match TRBD2. V lost 5 bases to trimming and J lost 5 bases; unmatched junction nucleotides: 8. CDR3 length: 15 amino acids. Germline CDR1 is LGHDT and CDR2 is YNNKEL (reference sequence). The CDR3, as DNA: TGTGCCAGCAGCTCCACTAGCGGGAGTAGGGACGAGCAGTACTTC. This gives the protein CASSSTSGSRDEQYF.

This clonotype was picked up many times. This chain uses TRBV20-1 with TRBJ2-5; 7 bases map to TRBD2. After removal of 7 bases from V and 1 base from J, the junction contained 12 bases not matched to a gene. Germline lookup yields CDR1 DFQATT and CDR2 SNEGSKA (reference sequence). This CDR3 region has 15 residues. The CDR3 spells CSVPGPAGFQETQYF. The CDR3 nucleotides read TGCAGTGTCCCCGGCCCAGCGGGGTTCCAAGAGACCCAGTACTTC.

This clonotype has ten or more counts. The rearrangement joins TRBV27 to TRBJ1-3; TRBD1 aligns across 8 bases. Germline V CDR1 and CDR2: MNHEY, SMNVEV (reference sequence). This CDR3 is built from 16 residues. V gave up 5 bases and J gave up 3 bases; unmatched junction bases: 9. The CDR3 sequence is CASSPDRDRIGNTIYF. CDR3 sequence (DNA): TGTGCCAGCAGTCCCGACCGGGACAGGATTGGAAACACCATATATTTT.

There are a few counts of this clonotype. The J gene is TRBJ2-4, the V gene TRBV9; a possible D gene is TRBD2 (6 bases). V was cut by 7 bases and J by 6 bases, with 11 bases left in between. The CDR3 is 12 amino acids. Germline V gives CDR1 SGDLS, CDR2 YYNGEE. The CDR3 region has the DNA TGTGCCAGCGGAGGGAGAGCAAACATTCAGTACTTC. It codes for CASGGRANIQYF.

This clonotype was seen only a few times. Given a much more abundant clone one base away, this may be a read error. The chain recombines TRBV11-3 with TRBJ2-7, with D perhaps TRBD1 (6 bases). Trimming cost V 4 bases and J 3 bases, with 13 bases left between them. Germline CDR1 reads SGHNT; CDR2 reads YENEEA. The CDR3 is made up of 14 amino acids. CDR3 loop: CASSSMGAVYEQYF. The DNA for the CDR3 is TGTGCCAGCAGCTCAATGGGGGCGGTCTACGAGCAGTACTTC.

This clonotype was seen more than once but under ten times. This chain links TRBV5-6 with TRBJ1-4, with 7 bases fitting TRBD1. Unmatched junction bases numbered 6, after V lost 4 bases and J lost 0 bases. Per the germline V gene, CDR1 is SGHDT and CDR2 is YYEEEE. The CDR3 is 16 residues long. The CDR3 sequence is CASSTGQASTNEKLFF. CDR3 sequence (DNA): TGTGCCAGCAGCACCGGACAGGCGTCAACTAATGAAAAACTGTTTTTT.

This clonotype has a count of ten or more. The chain carries TRBV3-1 and TRBJ2-3, with D perhaps being TRBD1 or TRBD2 (5 bases each). This CDR3 is 17 amino acids long. Trimming removed 0 bases at V and 0 bases at J, with 13 bases between. The V gene's germline CDR1 is LGHDT and CDR2 YNNKEL (reference sequence). The CDR3 nucleotides are TGTGCCAGCAGCCAAGATGGCCGGGACGGAAGCACAGATACGCAGTATTTT. Translated: CASSQDGRDGSTDTQYF.

This clonotype was seen ten or more times. This rearrangement joins TRBV12-3 or TRBV12-4 to TRBJ2-5, with 12 nucleotides matching TRBD2. The CDR3 covers 17 residues. The trim removed 6 bases at V and 3 bases at J, leaving 11 bases unmatched. Here the CDR3 reads CASSLLIGLAGKETQYF. CDR3 coding DNA: TGTGCCAGCAGCCTCCTAATCGGACTAGCGGGAAAAGAGACCCAGTACTTC.

This clonotype was observed at least ten times. The chain has TRBV2 and TRBJ1-3, with D maybe TRBD1 (5 bases). The CDR3 runs to 12 residues. Germline CDR1 is SNHLY and CDR2 is FYNNEI. Trimming pared 7 bases from V and 9 bases from J, leaving 13 bases between. CDR3 nucleotides: TGTGCCAGCAATCTAGCGGGGGGCACCATATATTTT. This gives the protein CASNLAGGTIYF.

The chain links TRBV11-3 to TRBJ2-7; D may be TRBD1 or TRBD2 (5 bases each). Germline values: CDR1 SGHNT, CDR2 YENEEA. This CDR3 has 14 amino acids. V was clipped by 5 bases and J by 5 bases, with 16 bases between them. The CDR3 sequence is CASSHPGTTDEQYF. DNA of the CDR3: TGTGCCAGCAGCCACCCCGGGACCACAGACGAGCAGTACTTC.

There are a few counts of this clonotype. The chain links TRBV15 to TRBJ2-7, with D unresolved. Germline V CDR1 and CDR2: LNHNV, YYDKDF (reference sequence). The CDR3 runs 10 residues. The ends were cut back, 7 bases at V and 5 bases at J, with 6 bases in the middle. The CDR3 reads CATKPDEQYF. Written as DNA, the CDR3 is TGTGCCACCAAACCCGACGAGCAGTACTTC.

This clonotype came up many times. The chain recombines TRBV4-1 with TRBJ2-7, with D tentatively TRBD2 (6 bases). This CDR3 has 14 amino acids. The germline gives CDR1 MGHRA, CDR2 YSYEKL. V lost 1 base and J lost 5, with 12 bases in between. In DNA form, the CDR3 reads TGCGCCAGCAGCCAAGGATGGGGGGATGACGAGCAGTACTTC. Translated: CASSQGWGDDEQYF.

This clonotype was recorded a few times. The chain uses TRBV9 and TRBJ1-1; the D is unclear. Germline CDR1 is SGDLS and CDR2 is YYNGEE. The CDR3 contains 15 residues. The germline V and J ends were trimmed by 0 bases and 5 bases, with 14 bases remaining between them. Here the CDR3 DNA reads TGTGCCAGCAGCGTAGGCCGGACTGGATTGACTGAAGCTTTCTTT. Protein product: CASSVGRTGLTEAFF.